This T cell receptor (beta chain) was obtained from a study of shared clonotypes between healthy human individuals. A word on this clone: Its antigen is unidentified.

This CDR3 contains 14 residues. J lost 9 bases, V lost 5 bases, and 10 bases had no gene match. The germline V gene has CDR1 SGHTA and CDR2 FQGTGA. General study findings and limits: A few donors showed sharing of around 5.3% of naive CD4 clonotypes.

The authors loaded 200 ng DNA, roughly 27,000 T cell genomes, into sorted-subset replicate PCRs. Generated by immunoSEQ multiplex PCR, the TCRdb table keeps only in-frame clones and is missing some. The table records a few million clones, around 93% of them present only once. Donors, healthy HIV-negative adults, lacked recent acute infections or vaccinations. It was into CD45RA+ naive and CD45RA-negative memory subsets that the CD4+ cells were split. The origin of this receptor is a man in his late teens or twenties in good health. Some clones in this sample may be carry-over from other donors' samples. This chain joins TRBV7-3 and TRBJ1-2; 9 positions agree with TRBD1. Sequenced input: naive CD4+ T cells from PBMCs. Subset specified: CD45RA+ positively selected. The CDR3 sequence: CASSPTGTGTSYTF. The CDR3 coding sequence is TGTGCCAGCAGCCCGACCGGGACAGGGACGAGCTACACCTTC.